This note documents a single T cell receptor (beta chain) sequence. Cohorts were based on clinical histories the participants reported. Trimming removed 2 bases at V and 4 bases at J, with 11 bases between. Germline V CDR1 and CDR2: SGHDN, FVKESK. There are 14 residues in the CDR3. This specimen belongs to a study of blood T cell repertoires in COVID-19. This table comes from immunoSEQ multiplex PCR, and its TCRdb copy is limited to in-frame clones, with some not included. The table has about 210,000 clones, 70% to 90% seen once; the top ten hold 1.2%. The V call is TRBV14, the J call TRBJ1-2; D gene unclear. Sample: PBMCs or T cells enriched from blood (not recorded which). The sequence was obtained from a man aged 30-40 years who had recovered from COVID-19. The CDR3 coding sequence is TGTGCCAGCAGCCAACTCAGGATTGGCTATGGCTACACCTTC. Encoded protein: CASSQLRIGYGYTF. The whole variable domain, filled in from reference TRBV14 and TRBJ1-2, reads EAGVTQFPSHSVIEKGQTVTLRCDPISGHDNLYWYRRVMGKEIKFLLHFVKESKQDESGMPNNRFLAERTGGTYSTLKVQPAELEDSGVYFCASSQLRIGYGYTFGSGTRLTVV.